These T cell receptor beta chains were read from a single sample in a study of blood T cell repertoires in COVID-19. Method: immunoSEQ multiplex PCR; TCRdb's copy keeps in-frame clones and lacks some. Here the sample spans about 300,000 clones, around 89% being singletons. The sample comprised peripheral blood. The receptors originated from a man aged 18 to 30 who had recovered from COVID-19. Each CDR3 is given with its conserved first and last residue.

j_call	v_call	cdr3_aa
TRBJ2-1	TRBV5-1	CASSWGTSEKGYNEQFF
TRBJ1-1	TRBV27	CASSFGANTEAFF
TRBJ1-5	TRBV6-6	CASSFRDSYQPQHF
TRBJ2-7	TRBV5-1	CASSLDGTGSYEQYF
TRBJ2-7	TRBV19	CASTPGDRGYEQYF
TRBJ2-1	TRBV6-6	CASSPGTHVGNEQFF
TRBJ2-5	TRBV3-1/TRBV3-2	CASSLLAGGPHGETQYF
TRBJ2-7	TRBV20-1	CSATGTATEYF
TRBJ1-2	TRBV7-8	CASSRDRVSGYTF
TRBJ2-7	TRBV7-3	CASSPGQGFYEQYF
TRBJ2-5	TRBV18	CASCTDGEETQYF
TRBJ1-1	TRBV6-5	CASSYPMTGNTEAFF
TRBJ2-7	TRBV18	CASSPSGGANYEQYF
TRBJ1-2	TRBV6-5	CASRGQPYGYTF
TRBJ1-5	TRBV6-6	CASSTGGHSNQPQHF
TRBJ1-2	TRBV2	CASSEEGQRGGYTF
TRBJ1-2	TRBV7-3	CASGEGYGYTF
TRBJ1-1	TRBV4-2	CASSQPLETVNTEAFF
TRBJ2-1	TRBV27	CASSLTSGGAFGQFF
TRBJ2-5	TRBV5-1	CASSRTGEETQYF
TRBJ2-7	TRBV27	CASSFTSGPYEQYF
TRBJ2-6	TRBV5-1	CASSPVGEAGANVLTF
TRBJ2-1	TRBV27	CASRSGGDYNEQFF
TRBJ1-2	TRBV9	CASSVDLRGRDYGYTF
TRBJ2-1	TRBV12-3/TRBV12-4	CASSISSYNEQFF